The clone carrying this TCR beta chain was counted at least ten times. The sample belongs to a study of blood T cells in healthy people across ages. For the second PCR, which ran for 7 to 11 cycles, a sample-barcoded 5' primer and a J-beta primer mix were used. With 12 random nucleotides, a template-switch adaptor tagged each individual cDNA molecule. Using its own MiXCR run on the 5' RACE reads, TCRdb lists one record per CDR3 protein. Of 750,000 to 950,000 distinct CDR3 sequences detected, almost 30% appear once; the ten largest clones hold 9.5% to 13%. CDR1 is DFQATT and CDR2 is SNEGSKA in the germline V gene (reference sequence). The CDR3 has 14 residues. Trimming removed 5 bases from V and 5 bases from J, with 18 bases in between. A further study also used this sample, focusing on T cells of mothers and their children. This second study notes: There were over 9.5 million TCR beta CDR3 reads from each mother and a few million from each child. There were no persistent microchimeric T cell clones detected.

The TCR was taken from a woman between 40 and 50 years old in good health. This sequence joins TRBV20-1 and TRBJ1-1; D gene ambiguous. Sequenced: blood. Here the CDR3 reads CSAPYSGLGTEAFF. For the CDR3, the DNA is TGCAGTGCTCCATATTCCGGGCTTGGGACTGAAGCTTTCTTT.